Sequencing of this T cell receptor beta chain was carried out in a study of cytomegalovirus exposure and HLA in healthy donors. Among the donors, all were healthy bone marrow donors. In the PCR, 60 Vbeta and 13 Jbeta primers were used. Method: immunoSEQ multiplex PCR; TCRdb's copy keeps in-frame clones and lacks some. The sample comprises about 190,000 clones, around 87% of which are singletons, and about 1.2% rests with the top ten. The junction had 10 bases not matched to a gene; V was cut back by 6 bases and J by 4 bases. Looked up from germline, CDR1 is SGHRS and CDR2 is YFSETQ. The CDR3 consists of 15 residues.

Input material: PBMCs. This TCR was recovered from a man aged 30-40 years in good health and CMV-seronegative. The chain combines TRBV5-1 with TRBJ2-1; 7 bases match TRBD2. CDR3 DNA: TGCGCCAGCATGTTTGGTCTAGCGGAGTACAATGAGCAGTTCTTC. Encoded protein: CASMFGLAEYNEQFF.